This TCR beta chain was found in a study of cytomegalovirus exposure and HLA in healthy donors. General observations from the study: Within a later analysis, the majority of CMV-associated TCR beta chains appeared HLA-restricted. In a later analysis, an Asian-associated ancestry cluster reportedly showed fewer N-insertions than the approximately 670-donor mean. In a later analysis, at a false discovery rate of 0.05, fewer than 20,000 TCR beta sequences matched HLA alleles. Certain sequence variants were highly shared and formed a cluster, and this cluster was likely a sequencing artifact.

The CDR3 is 13 residues long. V dropped 4 bases and J dropped 3; count of bases not matched to a gene: 2. Per germline, CDR1 SGHNT and CDR2 YENEEA. On this clone: Its antigen remains unidentified.

PCR involved 60 Vbeta and 13 Jbeta primers. This table comes from immunoSEQ multiplex PCR, and its TCRdb copy is limited to in-frame clones, with some not included. This sample has more than 150,000 clones; 75% to 90% occur once, and the top ten carry more than 1.5%. The sequenced sample was PBMCs. This sequence was found in a man in his fifties in good health and CMV-seronegative. This rearrangement joins TRBV11-3 to TRBJ2-5; 7 nucleotides match TRBD1. CDR3 bases: TGTGCCAGCAGCTGGGACAGAGAAGAGACCCAGTACTTC. Protein: CASSWDREETQYF.